The next 30 T cell receptor beta chains were all read from a single sample in a study of T cells in women clearing cervical HPV infection. This table comes from immunoSEQ multiplex PCR, and its TCRdb copy is limited to in-frame clones, with some not included. This sample's table has 48,000 or so clones. Sequencing was carried out using blood buffy coat. These receptors originate from a woman between 18 and 70 years old with a cervical HPV16 infection that either progressed to CIN3+ or cleared (not recorded which).

Details on this clone: The observed sequence ends 3 residues before the CDR3 terminus, with the missing tail filled in from the germline J gene. The V call is TRBV30, the J call TRBJ2-5; possibly TRBD1 for D (6 bases). Germline CDR1 reads GTSNPN; CDR2 reads SVGIG (reference sequence). The length of the CDR3 is 14 residues. Trimming removed 0 bases at V and 5 bases at J, with 13 bases between. The CDR3 DNA, read in part, is TGTGCCTGGAGTGTACTGGGGGCGAGGGAGACC. It codes for CAWSVLGARET. The complete CDR3 reads CAWSVLGARETQYF. Supplemented by reference TRBV30 and TRBJ2-5, the full variable domain reads SQTIHQWPATLVQPVGSPLSLECTVEGTSNPNLYWYRQAAGRGLQLLFYSVGIGQISSEVPQNLSASRPQDRQFILSSKKLLLSDSGFYLCAWSVLGARETQYFGPGTRLLVL.

On this clone: Read coverage stops 3 residues before the CDR3 terminus; the germline J gene supplies the remainder. The gene calls are TRBV6-2 or TRBV6-3 and TRBJ1-6; TRBD1 aligns across 8 bases. The CDR3 has 15 amino acids. Germline CDR1 and CDR2: MNHEY and SVGEGT. The ends lost 5 bases at V and 6 bases at J; junction bases unmatched: 6. This chain's CDR3 is CASSDRTGSNSPLHF. Partial CDR3 DNA: TGTGCCAGCAGTGATCGGACAGGGAGTAATTCACCC.

About this clone itself: The read ends 3 residues early relative to the CDR3; the germline J gene fills the gap. This rearrangement joins TRBV11-3 to TRBJ2-7; possibly TRBD1 for D (5 bases). Trimming took 4 bases from V and 3 from J, leaving 7 bases between them. Looked up from germline, CDR1 is SGHNT and CDR2 is YENEEA. The CDR3 covers 12 residues. The CDR3 sequence is CASSSDSYEQYF. CDR3 bases read: TGTGCCAGCAGCTCCGACAGCTACGAG.

As to this clone: From the germline J gene comes the end of the CDR3, since the read stops 3 residues before it. The V gene is TRBV6-2 or TRBV6-3, the J gene TRBJ1-4, with TRBD1 as a possible D gene (6 bases). The germline V gene has CDR1 MNHEY and CDR2 SVGEGT. The CDR3 sequence is 14 residues long. V was cut by 2 bases and J by 5 bases, with 9 bases left in between. The CDR3 here is CASSYGTKNEKLFF. The covered CDR3 bases are TGTGCCAGCAGTTACGGGACAAAAAATGAAAAA.

Points on this clone: At one boundary the junction diverges from the germline segment, which might be a read error. The CDR3 is cut off 3 residues early in the read; its end comes from the germline J gene. This chain joins TRBV5-5 and TRBJ1-1; possible D gene TRBD1, 6 bases. CDR3 length: 13 amino acids. Germline V gene data show CDR1 as SGHKS and CDR2 as YYEKEE (reference sequence). The CDR3: CASRLGANTEAFF. Partial CDR3 DNA: TGTGCCAGCAGATTGGGGGCTAACACTGAA.

Notes on this clone: The read is 3 residues too short to cover the CDR3 end, so that end is filled in from the germline J gene. V usage is TRBV2 and J usage is TRBJ2-7, with a tentative D call TRBD1 (5 bases). In germline, CDR1 is SNHLY, CDR2 FYNNEI. V dropped 8 bases and J dropped 2 bases, with 13 bases sitting between them. The CDR3 is made up of 13 amino acids. The CDR3 DNA, read in part, is TGTGCCAGCTTACGACAGACAACCTACGAG. Translation: CASLRQTTYE. From start to end, the CDR3 is CASLRQTTYEQYF.

Note on this clone: The CDR3 is cut off 3 residues early in the read; its end comes from the germline J gene. The V gene is TRBV15, the J gene TRBJ2-5; the D gene is possibly TRBD2 (6 bases). This CDR3 comprises 16 residues. CDR1 is LNHNV, CDR2 YYDKDF, per germline (reference sequence). The V end was cut by 0 bases, the J end by 4 bases, with 15 bases between. The sequenced part of the CDR3 DNA is TGTGCCACCAGCAGAGATTGGGGTTCGGGACTAGAGACC. The encoded protein is CATSRDWGSGLET. The complete CDR3 protein is CATSRDWGSGLETQYF.

Remarks on this clone: The missing CDR3 end, 3 residues past where the read stops, is filled in from the germline J gene. This sequence joins TRBV7-2 and TRBJ2-5, with TRBD1 matching over 9 bases. CDR1 is SGHTA and CDR2 is FQGNSA in the germline V gene. The CDR3 extends over 15 amino acids. The trim removed 1 base at V and 0 bases at J, leaving 0 bases unmatched. The CDR3 is CASSLGDRDQETQYF. The sequenced part of the CDR3 DNA is TGTGCCAGCAGCTTAGGGGACAGGGACCAAGAGACC.

A word on this clone: The CDR3 is cut off 3 residues early in the read; its end comes from the germline J gene. This chain links TRBV19 with TRBJ2-5; a weak D match, TRBD1 (6 bases). CDR1 is LNHDA, CDR2 SQIVND, per germline (reference sequence). This CDR3 region has 12 residues. The germline V and J ends were trimmed by 5 bases and 2 bases, with 6 bases remaining between them. Incomplete CDR3 DNA: TGTGCCAGTAGTCAGGGGCAAGAGACC. It translates to CASSQGQET. The full CDR3 is CASSQGQETQYF.

As for this clone: The read gets to within 3 residues of the CDR3 end, and the germline J gene fills in the rest. The chain has TRBV20-1 and TRBJ1-2; unclear D gene. Germline lookup yields CDR1 DFQATT and CDR2 SNEGSKA (reference sequence). The CDR3 extends over 12 amino acids. CDR3 DNA, as far as it was read: TGCAGTGCTAGAGTGGCCTTATGGGGC. This encodes CSARVALWG. The CDR3 reads in full as CSARVALWGYTF.

About this clone itself: The read is 3 residues too short to cover the CDR3 end, so that end is filled in from the germline J gene. The chain combines TRBV12-3 or TRBV12-4 with TRBJ2-7; D is possibly TRBD1 (5 bases). V lost 8 bases to trimming and J lost 4 bases, with 15 bases between them. The CDR3 length is 13 residues. The chain's CDR3 is CASGEEDRYEQYF. Incomplete CDR3 DNA: TGTGCCAGCGGGGAAGAAGACAGATACGAG.

With respect to this clone: The CDR3 goes on 3 residues after the read ends, and that part is filled in from the germline J gene. The chain employs TRBV5-5 and TRBJ1-5; no clear D gene. The germline gives CDR1 SGHKS, CDR2 YYEKEE (reference sequence). The germline V and J ends were trimmed by 0 bases and 9 bases, with 13 bases remaining between them. This CDR3 has 14 residues. Here the CDR3 reads CASSLEAGDLPQHF. CDR3 DNA (partial): TGTGCCAGCAGCTTGGAGGCAGGTGATTTGCCC.

On this clone itself: The read terminates 3 residues before the CDR3 end, so the remaining end is supplied by the germline J gene. J is TRBJ1-1 and V is TRBV19; TRBD1 agrees at 8 bases. V lost 0 bases to trimming and J lost 1 base; unmatched junction nucleotides: 1. Per the germline V gene, CDR1 is LNHDA and CDR2 is SQIVND (reference sequence). This CDR3 contains 15 residues. The covered CDR3 bases are TGTGCCAGTAGTATAGATGACAGGGGGAACACTGAA. Translation gives CASSIDDRGNTE. The full CDR3 reads CASSIDDRGNTEAFF.

Comments on this clone: The read ends 3 residues before the CDR3 terminus; that terminus is restored from the germline J gene. The chain carries TRBV6-1 and TRBJ2-5; TRBD2 matches at 8 bases. The junction had 5 bases not matched to a gene; V was cut back by 3 bases and J by 2 bases. The CDR3 loop spans 15 amino acids. From germline, CDR1 is MNHNS and CDR2 SASEGT. CDR3 region: CASSDGREGQETQYF. The CDR3 DNA, read in part, is TGTGCCAGCAGTGACGGTCGGGAGGGGCAAGAGACC.

Concerning this clone: The CDR3 extends 3 residues past the end of the read, so its final part is completed from the germline J gene. The chain couples TRBV19 to TRBJ2-1, with 9 bases lining up with TRBD2. The CDR3 totals 15 residues. The junction had 11 bases not matched to a gene; V was cut back by 5 bases and J by 9 bases. From germline, CDR1 is LNHDA and CDR2 SQIVND (reference sequence). The sequenced part of the CDR3 DNA is TGTGCCAGTAGTTCTAGCGGGGATGGCCTCGGTGAG. As protein: CASSSSGDGLGE. The entire CDR3 is CASSSSGDGLGEQFF.

As to this clone: The CDR3 end lies 3 residues beyond the end of the read and is filled in from the germline J gene. The chain links TRBV6-2 or TRBV6-3 to TRBJ2-7; D gene uncertain. The CDR3 has 14 amino acids. V dropped 6 bases and J dropped 1 base, with 13 bases sitting between them. Germline loops: CDR1 MNHEY, CDR2 SVGEGT. The part of the CDR3 DNA that was read is TGTGCCAGCAGCCGCTTAGACTTTTCCTACGAG. Protein product: CASSRLDFSYE. From start to end, the CDR3 is CASSRLDFSYEQYF.

CDR3 region: CASSSVAGGPETQYF. Incomplete CDR3 DNA: TGTGCCAGCAGTTCCGTAGCGGGGGGCCCAGAGACC. The chain links TRBV28 to TRBJ2-5; 10 bases fit TRBD2. The CDR3 end falls 3 residues outside the read, so it is completed with the germline J gene. Germline-derived CDR1 and CDR2 are MDHEN and SYDVKM. Trimming took 4 bases from V and 4 from J; bases not matched to a gene: 6. CDR3 size: 15 residues.

Worth noting for this clone: The DNA ends 3 residues before the CDR3 does, and the rest of the CDR3 is filled in from the germline J gene. V gene TRBV20-1 combines with J gene TRBJ1-2, with D tentatively TRBD1 (5 bases). The CDR3 loop spans 12 amino acids. Per the germline V gene, CDR1 is DFQATT and CDR2 is SNEGSKA (reference sequence). This CDR3 is CSASGGPGGYTF. The sequenced CDR3 bases are TGCAGTGCTAGCGGGGGTCCGGGGGGC.

As to this clone: Read data end 3 residues before the CDR3 end; the end is taken from the germline J gene. The chain employs TRBV5-1 and TRBJ2-7; D ambiguous. Germline V gene sequence: CDR1 SGHRS, CDR2 YFSETQ. CDR3 length: 11 residues. V was clipped by 0 bases and J by 6 bases, with 4 bases between them. The CDR3 is CASSLVAEQYF. CDR3 bases read: TGCGCCAGCAGCTTGGTAGCCGAG.

A word on this clone: The read halts 3 residues ahead of the CDR3 end, with the missing end drawn from the germline J gene. The V and J genes are TRBV20-1 and TRBJ2-5; 10 positions match TRBD1. The CDR3 length is 16 residues. Germline-derived CDR1 and CDR2 are DFQATT and SNEGSKA (reference sequence). V shed 1 base, J shed 2 bases, and the junction held 7 bases outside the gene matches. Partial CDR3 DNA: TGCAGTGCTAGAGGCGCCTTGGACAGGGGGCAAGAGACC. It specifies CSARGALDRGQET. The whole CDR3 reads CSARGALDRGQETQYF.

As for this clone: The CDR3 end lies 3 residues beyond the end of the read and is filled in from the germline J gene. The genes are TRBV2 and TRBJ1-4; TRBD1 is a possible D gene (6 bases). Germline values: CDR1 SNHLY, CDR2 FYNNEI. The CDR3 extends over 13 amino acids. Trimming pared 7 bases from V and 7 bases from J, leaving 13 bases between. The CDR3 DNA, read in part, is TGTGCCAGCAAGACAGGTCTCCTTGAAAAA. This sequence encodes CASKTGLLEK. The full CDR3 protein reads CASKTGLLEKLFF.

As concerns this clone: The read ends 3 residues early relative to the CDR3; the germline J gene fills the gap. The J gene is TRBJ2-7, the V gene TRBV20-1; TRBD1 matches 7 bases. The CDR3 covers 15 residues. CDR1 and CDR2 (germline): DFQATT, SNEGSKA (reference sequence). The ends lost 2 bases at V and 2 bases at J; junction bases unmatched: 9. CDR3: CSARTDRNKAYEQYF. The part of the CDR3 DNA that was read is TGCAGTGCTAGAACGGACAGGAACAAAGCCTACGAG.

The CDR3 region is CAWSVSSGLNNEQFF. The CDR3 bases that were read are TGTGCCTGGAGTGTATCCAGCGGGCTGAACAATGAG. This sequence joins TRBV30 and TRBJ2-1, with D perhaps TRBD2 (6 bases). The read finishes 3 residues shy of the CDR3 end, and the germline J gene is used to complete it. The CDR3 consists of 15 residues. Trimming stripped 0 bases from V and 5 bases from J, with 14 bases between. Looked up from germline, CDR1 is GTSNPN and CDR2 is SVGIG (reference sequence).

According to its frequency, this clone is medium-sized. The CDR3 spells CSMTSGNYEQYF. The DNA read from the CDR3 is TGCAGCATGACTAGCGGGAACTACGAG. The chain carries TRBV29-1 and TRBJ2-7; 11 positions agree with TRBD2. The read stops 3 residues short of the end of the CDR3; the missing end is completed from the germline J gene. The germline CDR1 and CDR2 sequences are SQVTM and ANQGSEA. V lost 8 bases, J lost 3 bases, and 3 bases stayed unmatched. CDR3 length equals 12 residues.

As concerns this clone: A junction end diverges from the germline sequence, so it may reflect a read error. The CDR3 extends 3 residues past the end of the read, so its final part is completed from the germline J gene. The chain combines TRBV4-2 with TRBJ2-3; D possibly corresponds to TRBD2 (7 bases). Germline loops: CDR1 LGHNA, CDR2 YNFKEQ. This CDR3 is 15 amino acids long. Incomplete CDR3 DNA: TGCGCCAGCAGCCAAGATCGGGGGGCCGCGGATACG. The encoded protein is CASSQDRGAADT. The entire CDR3 sequence reads CASSQDRGAADTQYF.

Concerning this clone: The observed sequence ends 3 residues before the CDR3 terminus, with the missing tail filled in from the germline J gene. The chain links TRBV2 to TRBJ1-4, with D possibly TRBD1 on 6 matching bases. Germline V CDR1 and CDR2: SNHLY, FYNNEI. Deletions cut 7 bases from V and 8 bases from J, with 14 bases between. The CDR3 extends over 13 amino acids. The CDR3 DNA, read in part, is TGTGCCAGCAAGGGACCAGGGGCAGAAAAA. Residues: CASKGPGAEK. The complete CDR3 sequence is CASKGPGAEKLFF.

In the case of this clone: With the read ending 3 residues before the CDR3 end, the germline J gene is used to fill in that end. The V gene is TRBV11-2, the J gene TRBJ2-3; TRBD1 matches 9 bases. This CDR3 is 15 amino acids long. Germline CDR1 is SGHAT and CDR2 is FQNNGV. The junction had 2 bases not matched to a gene; V was cut back by 0 bases and J by 4 bases. The CDR3: CASSLDRTGADTQYF. Partial CDR3 DNA: TGTGCCAGCAGCTTAGATCGGACAGGGGCAGATACG.

The sequenced CDR3 bases are TGTGCCAGCTCACCACCGCTTCCAGGGGAAAACACTGAA. Translating it yields CASSPPLPGENTE. The full CDR3 protein reads CASSPPLPGENTEAFF. The V and J genes are TRBV18 and TRBJ1-1, with D maybe TRBD1 (6 bases). The CDR3 is cut off 3 residues early in the read; its end comes from the germline J gene. This CDR3 contains 16 residues. V lost 0 bases, J lost 2 bases, and 13 bases lay in between. Germline V lookup: CDR1 KGHSH, CDR2 LQKENI. The entire variable domain, with the rest obtained from reference TRBV18 and TRBJ1-1, is as follows: NAGVMQNPRHLVRRRGQEARLRCSPMKGHSHVYWYRQLPEEGLKFMVYLQKENIIDESGMPKERFSAEFPKEGPSILRIQQVVRGDSAAYFCASSPPLPGENTEAFFGQGTRLTVV.

Regarding this clone: The read gets to within 3 residues of the CDR3 end, and the germline J gene fills in the rest. The rearrangement joins TRBV19 to TRBJ2-4; 9 bases line up with TRBD2. CDR3 length: 15 residues. The V and J ends lost 5 bases and 6 bases, in that order; junction bases with no gene match: 8. The germline CDR1 and CDR2 sequences are LNHDA and SQIVND (reference sequence). Here the CDR3 reads CASSVGLALTNIQYF. The covered CDR3 bases are TGTGCCAGTAGTGTGGGACTAGCACTCACAAACATT.

For this clone: The sequence runs out 3 residues before the end of the CDR3; the remainder is reconstructed from the germline J gene. V usage is TRBV11-1 and J usage is TRBJ2-7; no reliable D call. Germline-derived CDR1 and CDR2 are SGHAT and FQDESV (reference sequence). There are 15 residues in the CDR3. Trimming pared 2 bases from V and 1 base from J, leaving 12 bases between. CDR3 amino acids: CASSLTRLRSYEQYF. The DNA read from the CDR3 is TGTGCCAGCAGCTTAACCAGGCTCAGATCCTACGAG.